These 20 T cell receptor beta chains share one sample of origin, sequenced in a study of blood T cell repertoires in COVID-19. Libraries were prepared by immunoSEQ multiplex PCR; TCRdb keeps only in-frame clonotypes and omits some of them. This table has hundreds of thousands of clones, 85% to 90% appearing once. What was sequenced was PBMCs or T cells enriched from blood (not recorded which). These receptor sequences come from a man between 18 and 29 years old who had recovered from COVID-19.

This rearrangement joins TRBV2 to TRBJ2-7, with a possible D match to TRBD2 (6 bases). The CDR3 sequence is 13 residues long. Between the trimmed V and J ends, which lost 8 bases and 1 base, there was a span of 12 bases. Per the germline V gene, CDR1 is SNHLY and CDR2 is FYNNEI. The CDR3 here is CASLGRGSYEQYF. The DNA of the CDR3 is TGTGCCAGCCTGGGGCGGGGTTCCTACGAGCAGTACTTC.

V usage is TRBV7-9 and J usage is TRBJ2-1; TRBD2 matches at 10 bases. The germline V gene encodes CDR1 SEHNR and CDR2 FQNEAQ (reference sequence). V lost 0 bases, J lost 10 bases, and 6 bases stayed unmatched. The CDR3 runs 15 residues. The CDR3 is CASSLASGRAGEQFF. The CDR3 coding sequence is TGTGCCAGCAGCTTAGCCAGCGGGAGGGCGGGGGAGCAGTTCTTC.

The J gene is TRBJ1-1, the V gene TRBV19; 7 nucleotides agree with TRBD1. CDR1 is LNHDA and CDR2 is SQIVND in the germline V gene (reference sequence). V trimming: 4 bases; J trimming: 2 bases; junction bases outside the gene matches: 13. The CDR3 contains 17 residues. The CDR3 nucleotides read TGTGCCAGTAGTACATACAGGGGACCCGGATTTAACACTGAAGCTTTCTTT. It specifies CASSTYRGPGFNTEAFF.

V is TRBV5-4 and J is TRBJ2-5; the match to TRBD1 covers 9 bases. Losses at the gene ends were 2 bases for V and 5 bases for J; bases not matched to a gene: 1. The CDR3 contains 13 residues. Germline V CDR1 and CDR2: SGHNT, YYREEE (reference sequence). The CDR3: CASSFGQGETQYF. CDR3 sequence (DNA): TGTGCCAGCAGCTTTGGACAGGGGGAGACCCAGTACTTC.

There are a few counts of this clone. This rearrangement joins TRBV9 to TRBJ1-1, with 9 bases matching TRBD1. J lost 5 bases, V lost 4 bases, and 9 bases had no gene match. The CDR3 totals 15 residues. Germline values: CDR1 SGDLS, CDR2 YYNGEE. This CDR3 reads CASSPEVQGATEAFF. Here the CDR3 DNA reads TGTGCCAGCAGCCCTGAGGTACAGGGGGCTACTGAAGCTTTCTTT.

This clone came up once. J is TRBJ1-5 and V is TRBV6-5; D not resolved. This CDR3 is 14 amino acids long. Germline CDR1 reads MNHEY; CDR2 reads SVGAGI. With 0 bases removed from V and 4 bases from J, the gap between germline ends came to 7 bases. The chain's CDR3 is CASSYSRGNQPQHF. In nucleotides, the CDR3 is TGTGCCAGCAGTTACTCGCGCGGTAATCAGCCCCAGCATTTT.

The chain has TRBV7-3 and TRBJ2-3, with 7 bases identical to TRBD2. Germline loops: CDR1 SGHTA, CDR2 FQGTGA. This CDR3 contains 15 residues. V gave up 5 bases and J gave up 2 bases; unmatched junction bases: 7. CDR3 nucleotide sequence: TGTGCCAGCAGCGCAGCGGGGACCCCCACAGATACGCAGTATTTT. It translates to CASSAAGTPTDTQYF.

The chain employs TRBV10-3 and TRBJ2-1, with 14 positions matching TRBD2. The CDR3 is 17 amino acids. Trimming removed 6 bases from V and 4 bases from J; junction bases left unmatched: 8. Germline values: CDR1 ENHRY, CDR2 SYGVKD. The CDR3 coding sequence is TGTGCCATCAGAGGCGGGACTAGCGGGAGCTTTTACAATGAGCAGTTCTTC. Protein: CAIRGGTSGSFYNEQFF.

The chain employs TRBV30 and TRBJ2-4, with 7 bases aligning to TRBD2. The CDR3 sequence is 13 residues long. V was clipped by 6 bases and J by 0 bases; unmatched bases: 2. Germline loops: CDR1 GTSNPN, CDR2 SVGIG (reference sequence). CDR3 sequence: CACTSAAKNIQYF. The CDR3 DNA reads TGTGCCTGCACTAGCGCAGCCAAAAACATTCAGTACTTC.

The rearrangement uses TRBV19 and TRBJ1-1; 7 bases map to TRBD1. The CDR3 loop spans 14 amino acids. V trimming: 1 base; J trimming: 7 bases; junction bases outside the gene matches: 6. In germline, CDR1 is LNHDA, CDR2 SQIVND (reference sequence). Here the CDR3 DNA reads TGTGCCAGTAGTATAGCAGGGACAGTCGGTGAAGCTTTCTTT. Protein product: CASSIAGTVGEAFF.

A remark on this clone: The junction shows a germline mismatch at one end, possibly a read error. The chain's CDR3 is CASSQEGGVNTEAFF. The CDR3 coding sequence is TGTGCCAGCAGCCAAGAGGGCGGGGTGAATACTGAAGCTTTCTTT. This chain uses TRBV4-2 with TRBJ1-1; D remains unclear. CDR3 size: 15 residues. Germline CDR1 and CDR2: LGHNA and YNFKEQ.

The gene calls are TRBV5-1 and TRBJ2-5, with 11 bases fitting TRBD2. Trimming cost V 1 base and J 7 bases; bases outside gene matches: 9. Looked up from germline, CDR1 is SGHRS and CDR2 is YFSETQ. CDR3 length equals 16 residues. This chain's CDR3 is CASSLTSGGSSRTQYF. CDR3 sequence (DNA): TGCGCCAGCAGCTTGACTAGCGGGGGTTCCTCCAGGACCCAGTACTTC.

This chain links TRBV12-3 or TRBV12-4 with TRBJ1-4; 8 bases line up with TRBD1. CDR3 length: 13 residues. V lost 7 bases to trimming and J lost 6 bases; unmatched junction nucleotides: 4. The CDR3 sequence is CASTKTGDEKLFF. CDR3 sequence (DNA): TGTGCCAGCACTAAGACAGGGGATGAAAAACTGTTTTTT.

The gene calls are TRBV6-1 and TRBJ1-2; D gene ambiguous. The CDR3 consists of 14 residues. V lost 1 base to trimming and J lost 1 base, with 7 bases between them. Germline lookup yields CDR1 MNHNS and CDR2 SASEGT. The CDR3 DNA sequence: TGTGCCAGCAGTGAAGAGCTAGGTAACTATGGCTACACCTTC. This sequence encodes CASSEELGNYGYTF.

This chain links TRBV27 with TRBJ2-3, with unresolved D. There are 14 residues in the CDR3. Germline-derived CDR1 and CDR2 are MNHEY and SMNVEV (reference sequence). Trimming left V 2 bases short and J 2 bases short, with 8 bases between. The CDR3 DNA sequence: TGTGCCAGCAGTTTAGAAGACAACACAGATACGCAGTATTTT. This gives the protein CASSLEDNTDTQYF.

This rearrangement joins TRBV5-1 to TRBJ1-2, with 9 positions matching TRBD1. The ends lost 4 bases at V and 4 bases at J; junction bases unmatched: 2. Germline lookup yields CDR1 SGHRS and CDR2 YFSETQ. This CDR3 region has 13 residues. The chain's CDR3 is CASSGTGPYGYTF. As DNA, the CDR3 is TGCGCCAGCAGCGGGACAGGGCCCTATGGCTACACCTTC.

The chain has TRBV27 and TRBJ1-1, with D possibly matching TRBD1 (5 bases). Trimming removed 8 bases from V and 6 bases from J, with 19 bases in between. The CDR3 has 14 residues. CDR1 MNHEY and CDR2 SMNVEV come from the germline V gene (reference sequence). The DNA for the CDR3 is TGTGCCAGCGCGCGACAGTTGGGTGGGGCTGAAGCTTTCTTT. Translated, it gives CASARQLGGAEAFF.

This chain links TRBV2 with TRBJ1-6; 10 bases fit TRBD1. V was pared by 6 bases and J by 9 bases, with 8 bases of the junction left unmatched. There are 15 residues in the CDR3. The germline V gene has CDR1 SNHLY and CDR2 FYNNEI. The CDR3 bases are TGTGCCAGCAGGGACCGGGACAGGGGAGTTTCACCCCTCCACTTT. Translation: CASRDRDRGVSPLHF.

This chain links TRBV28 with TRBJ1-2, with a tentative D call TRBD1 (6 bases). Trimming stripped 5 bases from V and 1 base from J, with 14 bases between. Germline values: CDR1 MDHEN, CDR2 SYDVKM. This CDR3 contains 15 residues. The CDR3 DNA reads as TGTGCCAGCAGTCCCAGACAGGATTATAACTATGGCTACACCTTC. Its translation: CASSPRQDYNYGYTF.

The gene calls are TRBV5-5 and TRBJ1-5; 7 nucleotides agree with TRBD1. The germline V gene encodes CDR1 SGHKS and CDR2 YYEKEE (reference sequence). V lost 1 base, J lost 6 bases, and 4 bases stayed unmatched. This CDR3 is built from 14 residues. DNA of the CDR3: TGTGCCAGCAGCTTGCTAGGGGGCGGTCAGCCCCAGCATTTT. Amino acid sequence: CASSLLGGGQPQHF. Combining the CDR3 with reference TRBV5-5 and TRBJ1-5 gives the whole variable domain DAGVTQSPTHLIKTRGQQVTLRCSPISGHKSVSWYQQVLGQGPQFIFQYYEKEERGRGNFPDRFSARQFPNYSSELNVNALLLGDSALYLCASSLLGGGQPQHFGDGTRLSIL.